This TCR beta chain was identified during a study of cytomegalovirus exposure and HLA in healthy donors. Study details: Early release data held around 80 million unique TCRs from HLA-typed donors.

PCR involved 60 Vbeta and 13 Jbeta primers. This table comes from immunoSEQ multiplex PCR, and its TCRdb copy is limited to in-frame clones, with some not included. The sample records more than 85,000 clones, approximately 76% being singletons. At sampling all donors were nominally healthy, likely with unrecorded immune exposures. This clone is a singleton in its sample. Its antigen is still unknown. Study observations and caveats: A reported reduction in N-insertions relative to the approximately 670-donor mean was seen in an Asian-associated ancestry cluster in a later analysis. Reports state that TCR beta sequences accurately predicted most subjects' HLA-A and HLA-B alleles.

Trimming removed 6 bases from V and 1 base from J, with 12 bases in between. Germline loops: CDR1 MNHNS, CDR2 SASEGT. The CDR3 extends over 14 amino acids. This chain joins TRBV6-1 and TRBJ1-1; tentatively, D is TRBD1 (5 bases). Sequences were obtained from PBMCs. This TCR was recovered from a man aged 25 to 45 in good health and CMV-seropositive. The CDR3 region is CASRAGPANTEAFF. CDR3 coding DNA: TGTGCCAGCAGGGCAGGGCCCGCGAACACTGAAGCTTTCTTT.